Listed below are T cell receptor beta chains from one sample, sequenced in a study of glioma-infiltrating T cells. One entry per CDR3 protein results from TCRdb running MiXCR on the multiplex PCR reads. The repertoire holds more than 300,000 distinct CDR3 sequences, with about two fifths as singletons. Sequenced sample: glioma tissue, nonneoplastic brain tissue, or PBMCs (not recorded which). Every receptor here comes from a human donor with low-grade glioma or glioblastoma, undergoing nonglioma brain surgery, or in good health (not recorded which). Both conserved end residues are part of each CDR3. The D gene is left open where the match is weak. The size field is filled for only some rows; it gives once, few, many or a size class.

d_call,clone_size,v_call,j_call,cdr3_aa,cdr3_nt
.,.,TRBV4-1,TRBJ1-5,CASSFPRTSNQPQHF,TGTGCCAGCAGCTTCCCCCGTACCAGCAATCAGCCCCAGCATTTT
.,.,TRBV19,TRBJ1-1,CASSIQQQNTEAFF,TGTGCCAGTAGTATACAACAGCAAAACACTGAAGCTTTCTTT
.,.,TRBV2,TRBJ1-1,CASSVPISRVGGEALF,TGTGCCAGCAGCGTTCCAATTTCGAGGGTTGGCGGTGAAGCTTTATTT
TRBD1,few,TRBV5-4,TRBJ2-1,CASSLRTGIDNEQFF,TGTGCCAGCAGCTTGAGGACAGGGATTGACAATGAGCAGTTCTTC
.,.,TRBV4-2,TRBJ2-1,CASSLVSSDEQFF,TGTGCCAGCAGCTTGGTTTCAAGCGATGAGCAGTTCTTC
TRBD2,.,TRBV7-2,TRBJ2-1,CASSLGGGARMTNNEQFF,TGTGCCAGCAGCTTAGGGGGGGGAGCCCGAATGACTAACAATGAGCAGTTCTTC
TRBD1,.,TRBV20-1,TRBJ2-7,CSAITRDRCRYEQYF,TGCAGTGCTATAACCCGGGACAGGTGTCGCTACGAGCAGTACTTC
TRBD2,.,TRBV27,TRBJ2-1,CASRGGTGLNEQFF,TGTGCCAGCAGGGGGGGGACTGGTCTTAATGAGCAGTTCTTC
TRBD1,.,TRBV15,TRBJ1-4,CATSSLGQGPTNEKLFF,TGTGCCACCAGCAGCTTGGGACAGGGACCAACTAATGAAAAACTGTTTTTT
TRBD2,few,TRBV4-2,TRBJ2-5,CASSQDLSGRGETQYF,TGTGCCAGCAGCCAAGATCTTAGCGGGAGGGGAGAGACCCAGTACTTC
.,.,TRBV4-1,TRBJ1-5,CASSPLHTRGNQPQHF,TGCGCCAGCAGCCCTCTCCACACCAGGGGTAATCAGCCCCAGCATTTT
.,few,TRBV28,TRBJ2-5,CASSSHPPVQETQYF,TGTGCCAGCAGTTCCCACCCTCCGGTCCAAGAGACCCAGTACTTC
TRBD1,few,TRBV20-1,TRBJ2-5,CSARARTGRETQYF,TGCAGTGCTAGAGCCAGGACAGGGAGGGAGACCCAGTACTTC
.,many,TRBV15,TRBJ2-1,CATSRARGPSYNEQFF,TGTGCCACCAGCAGAGCCCGAGGACCATCCTACAATGAGCAGTTCTTC
TRBD2,.,TRBV10-3,TRBJ2-7,CAISASGSMYEQYF,TGTGCCATCAGTGCTAGCGGGAGTATGTACGAGCAGTACTTC
.,.,TRBV7-9,TRBJ1-1,CASSFLRGNTGAFF,TGTGCCAGCAGCTTTCTGCGCGGGAACACTGGAGCTTTCTTT
TRBD2,.,TRBV2,TRBJ2-3,CASGTTFTDTQYF,TGTGCCAGCGGGACTACTTTCACAGATACGCAGTATTTT
.,few,TRBV7-2,TRBJ2-1,CASSVSPGTPLYNEQFF,TGTGCCAGCAGCGTAAGCCCCGGGACACCTCTCTACAATGAGCAGTTCTTC
TRBD1,few,TRBV28,TRBJ2-1,CASSHGQGADEQFF,TGTGCCAGCAGCCACGGACAGGGGGCAGATGAGCAGTTCTTC
TRBD2,.,TRBV28,TRBJ2-7,CASSSPSGAPSYERYF,TGTGCCAGCAGTTCCCCTAGCGGAGCCCCTTCCTACGAGCGGTACTTC
TRBD2,many,TRBV6-1,TRBJ2-1,CASSERTSGYYNEQFF,TGTGCCAGCAGTGAACGGACTAGCGGGTACTACAATGAGCAGTTCTTC